This T cell receptor (beta chain) was identified during a study of beta chain features in type 1 diabetes. The study, taken as a whole, reports: Researchers report that Type 1 diabetes patients had moderately but significantly shorter TCRB CDR3s across all four CD4+ subsets.

Reverse transcription of all isolated RNA meant that expressed TCRB transcripts were sequenced. Measured with immunoSEQ multiplex PCR; TCRdb has only the in-frame clones, and not every one. The table includes about 340,000 clones, about 13% detected once. The CDR3 extends over 13 amino acids. V was shortened by 7 bases and J by 1 base, with 8 bases between the two germline ends. Germline assignment: CDR1 LNHDA and CDR2 SQIVND (reference sequence). A note on this clone: Its antigen is unidentified.

This clonotype originated in a young woman with type 1 diabetes. This rearrangement joins TRBV19 to TRBJ2-1; D is unclear. The source material was naive CD4+ T cells from blood. CDR3 DNA sequence: TGTGCCAGTAATCAGGCTTCCTACAATGAGCAGTTCTTC. Its translation: CASNQASYNEQFF.